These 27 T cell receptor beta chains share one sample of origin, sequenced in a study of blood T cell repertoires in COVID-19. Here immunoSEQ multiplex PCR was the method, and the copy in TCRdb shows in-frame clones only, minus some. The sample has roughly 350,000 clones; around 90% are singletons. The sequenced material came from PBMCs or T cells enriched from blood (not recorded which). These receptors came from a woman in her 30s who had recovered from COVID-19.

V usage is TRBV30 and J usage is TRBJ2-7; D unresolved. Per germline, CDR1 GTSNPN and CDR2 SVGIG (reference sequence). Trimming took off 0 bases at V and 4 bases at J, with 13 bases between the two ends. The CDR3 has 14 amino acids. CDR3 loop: CAWSVHRVSYEQYF. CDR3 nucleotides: TGTGCCTGGAGTGTCCACCGGGTTTCATACGAGCAGTACTTC. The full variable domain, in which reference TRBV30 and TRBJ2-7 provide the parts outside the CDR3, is SQTIHQWPATLVQPVGSPLSLECTVEGTSNPNLYWYRQAAGRGLQLLFYSVGIGQISSEVPQNLSASRPQDRQFILSSKKLLLSDSGFYLCAWSVHRVSYEQYFGPGTRLTVT.

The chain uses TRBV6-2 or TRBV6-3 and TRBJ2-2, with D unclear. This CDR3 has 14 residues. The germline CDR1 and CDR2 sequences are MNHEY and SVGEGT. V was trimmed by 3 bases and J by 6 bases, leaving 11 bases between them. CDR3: CASSYLSSSGELFF. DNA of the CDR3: TGTGCCAGCAGTTATCTGTCTAGTTCCGGGGAGCTGTTTTTT.

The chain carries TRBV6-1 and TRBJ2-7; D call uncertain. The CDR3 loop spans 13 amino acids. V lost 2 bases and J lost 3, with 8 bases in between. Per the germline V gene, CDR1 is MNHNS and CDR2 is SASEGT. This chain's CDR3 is CASSEPYRYEQYF. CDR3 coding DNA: TGTGCCAGCAGTGAACCGTATCGCTACGAGCAGTACTTC.

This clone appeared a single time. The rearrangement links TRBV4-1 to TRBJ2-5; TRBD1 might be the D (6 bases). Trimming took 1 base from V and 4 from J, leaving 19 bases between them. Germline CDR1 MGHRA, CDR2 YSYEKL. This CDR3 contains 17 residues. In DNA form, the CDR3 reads TGCGCCAGCAGCCAAGGGCTGGGTCAGGGGTGGGTAGAGACCCAGTACTTC. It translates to CASSQGLGQGWVETQYF.

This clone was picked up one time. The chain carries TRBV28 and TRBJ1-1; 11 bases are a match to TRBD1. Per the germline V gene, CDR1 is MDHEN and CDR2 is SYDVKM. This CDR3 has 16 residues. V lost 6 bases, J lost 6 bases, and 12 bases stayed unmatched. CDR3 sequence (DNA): TGTGCCAGCAGCCTGGGTGGGACAGGGGGTAACGCTGAAGCTTTCTTT. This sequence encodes CASSLGGTGGNAEAFF.

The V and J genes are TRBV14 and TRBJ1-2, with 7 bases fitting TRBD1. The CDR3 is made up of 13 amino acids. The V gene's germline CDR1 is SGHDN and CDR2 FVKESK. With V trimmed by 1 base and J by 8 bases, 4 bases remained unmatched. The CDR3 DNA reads TGTGCCAGCAGCCAAGTGGCAGGGGGAGGCTACACCTTC. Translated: CASSQVAGGGYTF.

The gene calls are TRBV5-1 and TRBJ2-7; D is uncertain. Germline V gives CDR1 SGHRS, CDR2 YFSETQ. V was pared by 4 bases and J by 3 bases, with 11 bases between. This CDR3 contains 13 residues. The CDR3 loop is CASSGAGFYEQYF. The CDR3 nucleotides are TGCGCCAGCAGCGGTGCAGGATTCTACGAGCAGTACTTC.

The CDR3 loop reads CSVPPTGQETQYF. CDR3 sequence (DNA): TGCAGCGTCCCACCTACAGGGCAAGAGACCCAGTACTTC. The genes are TRBV29-1 and TRBJ2-5; TRBD1 might be the D (6 bases). The germline CDR1 and CDR2 sequences are SQVTM and ANQGSEA. Trimming pared 6 bases from V and 2 bases from J, leaving 13 bases between. This CDR3 contains 13 residues. Drawing the rest from reference TRBV29-1 and TRBJ2-5, the complete variable domain is SAVISQKPSRDICQRGTSLTIQCQVDSQVTMMFWYRQQPGQSLTLIATANQGSEATYESGFVIDKFPISRPNLTFSTLTVSNMSPEDSSIYLCSVPPTGQETQYFGPGTRLLVL.

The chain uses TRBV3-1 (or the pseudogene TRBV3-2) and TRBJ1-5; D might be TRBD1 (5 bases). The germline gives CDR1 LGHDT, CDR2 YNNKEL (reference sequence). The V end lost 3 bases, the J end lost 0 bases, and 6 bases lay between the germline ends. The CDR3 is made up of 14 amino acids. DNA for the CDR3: TGTGCCAGCAGCCAGACAGTTAGCAATCAGCCCCAGCATTTT. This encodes CASSQTVSNQPQHF.

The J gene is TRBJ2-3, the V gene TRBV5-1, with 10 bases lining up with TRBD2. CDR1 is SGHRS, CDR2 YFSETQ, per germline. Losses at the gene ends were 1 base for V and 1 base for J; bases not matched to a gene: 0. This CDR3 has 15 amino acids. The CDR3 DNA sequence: TGCGCCAGCAGCTTGACTAGCGGGGGCACAGATACGCAGTATTTT. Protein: CASSLTSGGTDTQYF.

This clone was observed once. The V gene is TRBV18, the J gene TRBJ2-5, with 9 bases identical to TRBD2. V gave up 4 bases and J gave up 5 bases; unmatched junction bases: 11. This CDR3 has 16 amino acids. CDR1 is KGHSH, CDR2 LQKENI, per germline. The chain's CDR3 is CASSQPGLARGETQYF. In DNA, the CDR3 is TGTGCCAGCTCACAACCGGGACTAGCAAGAGGGGAGACCCAGTACTTC.

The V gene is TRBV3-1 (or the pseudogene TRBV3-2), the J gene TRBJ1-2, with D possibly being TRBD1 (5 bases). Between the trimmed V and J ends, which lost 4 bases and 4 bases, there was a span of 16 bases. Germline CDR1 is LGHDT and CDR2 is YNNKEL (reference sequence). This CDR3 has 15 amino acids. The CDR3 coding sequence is TGTGCCAGCAGCCCCGGAGGCAAGGGACTCTATGGCTACACCTTC. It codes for CASSPGGKGLYGYTF.

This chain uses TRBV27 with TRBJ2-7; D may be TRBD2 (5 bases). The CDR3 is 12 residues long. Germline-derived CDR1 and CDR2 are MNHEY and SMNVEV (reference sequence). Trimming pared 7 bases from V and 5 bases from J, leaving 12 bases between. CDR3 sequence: CASTGGGDEQYF. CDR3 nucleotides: TGTGCCAGCACAGGTGGAGGAGACGAGCAGTACTTC.

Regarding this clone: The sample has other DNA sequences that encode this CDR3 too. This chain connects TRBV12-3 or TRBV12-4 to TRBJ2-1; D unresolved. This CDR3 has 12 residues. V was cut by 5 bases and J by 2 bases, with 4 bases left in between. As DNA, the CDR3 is TGTGCCAGCAGTATCGCCTACAATGAGCAGTTCTTC. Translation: CASSIAYNEQFF.

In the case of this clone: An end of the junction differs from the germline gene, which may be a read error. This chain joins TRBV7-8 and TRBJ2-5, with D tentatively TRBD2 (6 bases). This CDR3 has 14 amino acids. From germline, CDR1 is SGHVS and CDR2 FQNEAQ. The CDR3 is CASSLGLAQGTQYF. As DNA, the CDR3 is TGTGCCAGCAGCTTAGGTCTAGCGCAAGGGACCCAGTACTTC.

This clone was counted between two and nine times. This CDR3 reads CASKISGGETQYF. The CDR3 DNA sequence: TGTGCCAGCAAGATCTCGGGGGGGGAGACCCAGTACTTC. This chain uses TRBV6-5 with TRBJ2-5, with 8 positions matching TRBD2. Losses at the gene ends were 7 bases for V and 5 bases for J; bases not matched to a gene: 6. Germline CDR1 MNHEY, CDR2 SVGAGI. The CDR3 contains 13 residues.

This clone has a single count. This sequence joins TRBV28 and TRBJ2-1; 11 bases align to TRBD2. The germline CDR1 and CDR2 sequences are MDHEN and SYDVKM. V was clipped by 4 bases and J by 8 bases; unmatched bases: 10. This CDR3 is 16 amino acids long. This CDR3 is CASSSLRRTSGHEQFF. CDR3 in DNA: TGTGCCAGCAGTTCATTACGAAGGACTAGCGGGCATGAGCAGTTCTTC. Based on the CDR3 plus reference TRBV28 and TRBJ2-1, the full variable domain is DVKVTQSSRYLVKRTGEKVFLECVQDMDHENMFWYRQDPGLGLRLIYFSYDVKMKEKGDIPEGYSVSREKKERFSLILESASTNQTSMYLCASSSLRRTSGHEQFFGPGTRLTVL.

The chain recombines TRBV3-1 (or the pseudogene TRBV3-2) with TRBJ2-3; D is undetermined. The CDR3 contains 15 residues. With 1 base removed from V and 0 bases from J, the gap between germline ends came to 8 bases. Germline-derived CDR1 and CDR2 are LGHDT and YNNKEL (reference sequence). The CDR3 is CASSQATSSTDTQYF. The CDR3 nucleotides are TGTGCCAGCAGCCAAGCGACTTCTAGCACAGATACGCAGTATTTT.

The CDR3 loop reads CASSPDSGGADTQYF. The DNA of the CDR3 is TGTGCCAGCAGCCCGGATAGCGGGGGTGCAGATACGCAGTATTTT. The rearrangement joins TRBV7-6 to TRBJ2-3, with TRBD2 identical over 9 bases. Germline V gene data show CDR1 as SGHVS and CDR2 as FNYEAQ. CDR3 length equals 15 residues. Trimming at V came to 5 bases and at J to 4 bases, leaving 7 bases not matched to a gene.

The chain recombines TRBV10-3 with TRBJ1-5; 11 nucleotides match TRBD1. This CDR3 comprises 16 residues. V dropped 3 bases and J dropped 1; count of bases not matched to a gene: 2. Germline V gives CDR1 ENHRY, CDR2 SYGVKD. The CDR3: CAISDRDRGSNQPQHF. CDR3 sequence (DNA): TGTGCCATCAGTGATAGGGACAGGGGGAGCAATCAGCCCCAGCATTTT.

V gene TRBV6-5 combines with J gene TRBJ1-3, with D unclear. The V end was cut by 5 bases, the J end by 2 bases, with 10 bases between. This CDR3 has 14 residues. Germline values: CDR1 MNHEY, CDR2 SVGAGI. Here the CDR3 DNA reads TGTGCCAGCAGTAAAAGAGGGACTGGAAACACCATATATTTT. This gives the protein CASSKRGTGNTIYF.

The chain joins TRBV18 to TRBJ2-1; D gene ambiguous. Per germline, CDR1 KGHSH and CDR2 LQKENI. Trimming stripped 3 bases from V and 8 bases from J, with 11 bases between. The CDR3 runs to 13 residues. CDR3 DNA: TGTGCCAGCTCACCGCGAGTCGTGGATGAGCAGTTCTTC. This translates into CASSPRVVDEQFF.

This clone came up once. CDR3 protein: CASSPIVSGRETQYF. CDR3 nucleotides: TGTGCCAGCAGCCCCATTGTGAGCGGGAGAGAGACCCAGTACTTC. The chain recombines TRBV6-2 or TRBV6-3 with TRBJ2-5, with 8 bases matching TRBD2. Losses at the gene ends were 6 bases for V and 4 bases for J; bases not matched to a gene: 10. The germline V gene has CDR1 MNHEY and CDR2 SVGEGT. The CDR3 contains 15 residues.

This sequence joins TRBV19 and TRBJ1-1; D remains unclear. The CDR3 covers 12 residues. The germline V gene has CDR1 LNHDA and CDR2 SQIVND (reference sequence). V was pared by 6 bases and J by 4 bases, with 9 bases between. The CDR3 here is CASSPSGTEAFF. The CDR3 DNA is TGTGCCAGTAGCCCTTCGGGCACTGAAGCTTTCTTT.

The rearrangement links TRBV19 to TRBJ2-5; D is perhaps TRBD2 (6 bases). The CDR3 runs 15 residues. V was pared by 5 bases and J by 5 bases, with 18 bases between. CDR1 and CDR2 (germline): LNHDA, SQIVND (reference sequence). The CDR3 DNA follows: TGTGCCAGTAGTCCCGGGGACGGGGGAGTGGAGACCCAGTACTTC. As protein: CASSPGDGGVETQYF. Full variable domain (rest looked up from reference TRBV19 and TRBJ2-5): DGGITQSPKYLFRKEGQNVTLSCEQNLNHDAMYWYRQDPGQGLRLIYYSQIVNDFQKGDIAEGYSVSREKKESFPLTVTSAQKNPTAFYLCASSPGDGGVETQYFGPGTRLLVL.

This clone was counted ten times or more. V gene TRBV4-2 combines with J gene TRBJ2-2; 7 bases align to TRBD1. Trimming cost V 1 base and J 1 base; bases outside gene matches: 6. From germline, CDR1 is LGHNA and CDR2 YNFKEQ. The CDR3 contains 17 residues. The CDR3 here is CASSQGSWDRNTGELFF. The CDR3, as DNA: TGTGCCAGCAGCCAAGGGTCGTGGGACAGGAACACCGGGGAGCTGTTTTTT.

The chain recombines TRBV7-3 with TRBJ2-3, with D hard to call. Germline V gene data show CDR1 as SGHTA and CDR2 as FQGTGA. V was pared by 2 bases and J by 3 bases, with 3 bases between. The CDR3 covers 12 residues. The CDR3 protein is CASSLLTDTQYF. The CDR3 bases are TGTGCCAGCAGCTTACTGACAGATACGCAGTATTTT.